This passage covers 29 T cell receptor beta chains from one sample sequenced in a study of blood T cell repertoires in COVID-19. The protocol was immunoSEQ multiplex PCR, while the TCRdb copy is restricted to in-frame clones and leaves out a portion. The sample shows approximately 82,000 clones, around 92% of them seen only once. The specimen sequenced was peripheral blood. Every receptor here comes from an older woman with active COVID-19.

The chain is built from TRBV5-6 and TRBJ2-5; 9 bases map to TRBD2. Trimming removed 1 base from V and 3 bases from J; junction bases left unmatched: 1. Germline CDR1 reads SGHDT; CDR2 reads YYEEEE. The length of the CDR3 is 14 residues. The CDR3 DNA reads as TGTGCCAGCAGCTTGATAGCGGGAGAAGAGACCCAGTACTTC. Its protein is CASSLIAGEETQYF.

CDR3 sequence: CASSTTYNRGSSYEQYF. DNA for the CDR3: TGTGCCAGTAGTACTACCTACAACAGGGGGAGCTCCTACGAGCAGTACTTC. The V call is TRBV19, the J call TRBJ2-7; TRBD1 agrees at 8 bases. V dropped 4 bases and J dropped 0; count of bases not matched to a gene: 11. Germline V gene sequence: CDR1 LNHDA, CDR2 SQIVND (reference sequence). This CDR3 is built from 17 residues.

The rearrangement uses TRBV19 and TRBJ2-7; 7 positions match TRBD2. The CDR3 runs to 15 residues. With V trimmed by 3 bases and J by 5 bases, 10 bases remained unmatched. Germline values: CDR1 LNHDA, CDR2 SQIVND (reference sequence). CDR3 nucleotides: TGTGCCAGTAGTATTTTGAGCGGGGCGAGGAACGAGCAGTACTTC. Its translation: CASSILSGARNEQYF.

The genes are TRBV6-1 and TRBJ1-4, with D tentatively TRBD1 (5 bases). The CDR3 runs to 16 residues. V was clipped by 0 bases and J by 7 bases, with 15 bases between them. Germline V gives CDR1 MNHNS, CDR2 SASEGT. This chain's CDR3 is CASSEAGGRSGEKLFF. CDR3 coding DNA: TGTGCCAGCAGTGAAGCGGGGGGTCGGTCGGGTGAAAAACTGTTTTTT.

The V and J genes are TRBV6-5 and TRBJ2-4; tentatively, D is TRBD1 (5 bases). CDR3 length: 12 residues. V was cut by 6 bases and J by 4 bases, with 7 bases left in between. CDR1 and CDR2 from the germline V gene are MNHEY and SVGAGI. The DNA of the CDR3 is TGTGCCAGCAGAGGACAAAAAAACATTCAGTACTTC. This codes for CASRGQKNIQYF.

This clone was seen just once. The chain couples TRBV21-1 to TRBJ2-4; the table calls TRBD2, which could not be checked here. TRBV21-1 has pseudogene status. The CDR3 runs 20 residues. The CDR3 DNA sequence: TGTGCCAGCAGCAAAGCGCTTGGTAAAGGGAGGGGGTGGGCCAAAAACATTCAGTACTTC. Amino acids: CASSKALGKGRGWAKNIQYF.

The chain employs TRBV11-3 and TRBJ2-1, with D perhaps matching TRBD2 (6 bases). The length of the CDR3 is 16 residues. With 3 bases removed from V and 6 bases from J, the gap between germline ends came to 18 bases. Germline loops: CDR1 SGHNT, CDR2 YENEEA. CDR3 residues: CASSLTTSPPGNEQFF. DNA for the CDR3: TGTGCCAGCAGCTTGACCACTAGCCCCCCTGGCAATGAGCAGTTCTTC.

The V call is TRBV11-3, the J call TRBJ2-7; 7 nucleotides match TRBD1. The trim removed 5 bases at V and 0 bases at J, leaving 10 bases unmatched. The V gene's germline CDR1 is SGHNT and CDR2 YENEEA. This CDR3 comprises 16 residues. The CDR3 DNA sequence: TGTGCCAGCAGCACCTATCTACAGGGGTCCTCCTACGAGCAGTACTTC. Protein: CASSTYLQGSSYEQYF.

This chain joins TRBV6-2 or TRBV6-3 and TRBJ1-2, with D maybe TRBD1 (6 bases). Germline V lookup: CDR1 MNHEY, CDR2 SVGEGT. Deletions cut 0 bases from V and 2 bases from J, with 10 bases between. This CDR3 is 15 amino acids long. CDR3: CASSYSRQVNYGYTF. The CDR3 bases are TGTGCCAGCAGTTACTCGAGACAGGTCAACTATGGCTACACCTTC.

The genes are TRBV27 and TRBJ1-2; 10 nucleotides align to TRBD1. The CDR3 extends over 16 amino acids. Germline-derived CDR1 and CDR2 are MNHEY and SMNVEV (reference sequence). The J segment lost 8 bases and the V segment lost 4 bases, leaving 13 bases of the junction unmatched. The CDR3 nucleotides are TGTGCCAGCAGTTCCCCCACCGGGACAGGGGAGGTCGGCTACACCTTC. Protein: CASSSPTGTGEVGYTF.

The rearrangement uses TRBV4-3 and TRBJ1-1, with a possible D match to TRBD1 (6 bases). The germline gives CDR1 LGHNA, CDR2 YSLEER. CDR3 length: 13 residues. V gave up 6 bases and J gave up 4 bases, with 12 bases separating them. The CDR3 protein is CASSHREGTEAFF. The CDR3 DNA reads TGCGCCAGCAGTCACAGGGAAGGCACTGAAGCTTTCTTT.

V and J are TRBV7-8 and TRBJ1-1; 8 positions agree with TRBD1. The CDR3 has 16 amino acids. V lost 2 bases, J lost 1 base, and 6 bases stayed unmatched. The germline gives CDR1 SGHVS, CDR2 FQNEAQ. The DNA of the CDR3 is TGTGCCAGCAGCTTAAGAACAGGGGGTCAGAACACTGAAGCTTTCTTT. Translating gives CASSLRTGGQNTEAFF.

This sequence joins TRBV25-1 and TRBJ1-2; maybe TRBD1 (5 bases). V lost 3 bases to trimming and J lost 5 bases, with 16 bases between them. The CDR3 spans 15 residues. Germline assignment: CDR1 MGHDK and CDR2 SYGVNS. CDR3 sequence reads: CASSDSGEGKYGYTF. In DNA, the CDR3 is TGTGCCAGCAGTGATTCCGGGGAGGGGAAGTATGGCTACACCTTC.

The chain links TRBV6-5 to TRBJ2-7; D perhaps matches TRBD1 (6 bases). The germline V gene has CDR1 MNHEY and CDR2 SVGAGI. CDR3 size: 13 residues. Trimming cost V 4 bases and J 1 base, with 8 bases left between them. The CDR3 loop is CASSFGTSYEQYF. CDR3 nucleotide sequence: TGTGCCAGCAGTTTCGGGACATCCTACGAGCAGTACTTC.

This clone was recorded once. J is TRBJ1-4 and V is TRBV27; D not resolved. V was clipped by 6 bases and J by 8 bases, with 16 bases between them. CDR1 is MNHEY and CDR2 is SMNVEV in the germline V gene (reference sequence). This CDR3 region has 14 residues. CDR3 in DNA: TGTGCCAGCAGCACGTTGACATTAGGAGAAAAACTGTTTTTT. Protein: CASSTLTLGEKLFF.

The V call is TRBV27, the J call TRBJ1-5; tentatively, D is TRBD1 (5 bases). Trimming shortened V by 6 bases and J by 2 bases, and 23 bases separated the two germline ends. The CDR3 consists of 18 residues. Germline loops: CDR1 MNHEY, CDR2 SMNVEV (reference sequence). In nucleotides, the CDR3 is TGTGCCAGCAGACCCCGGGCAGGGCGCACCTGGGGCAATCAGCCCCAGCATTTT. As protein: CASRPRAGRTWGNQPQHF.

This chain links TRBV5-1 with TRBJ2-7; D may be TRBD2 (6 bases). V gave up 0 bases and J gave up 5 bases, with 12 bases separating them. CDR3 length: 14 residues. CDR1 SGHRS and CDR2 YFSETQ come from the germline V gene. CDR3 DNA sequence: TGCGCCAGCAGCTTGGACGGGAGAATCAACGAGCAGTACTTC. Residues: CASSLDGRINEQYF.

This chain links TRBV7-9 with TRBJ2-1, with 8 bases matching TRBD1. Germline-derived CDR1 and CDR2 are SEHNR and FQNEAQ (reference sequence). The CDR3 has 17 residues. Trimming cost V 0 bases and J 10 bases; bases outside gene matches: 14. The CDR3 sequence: CASSLAGQGAKLLEQFF. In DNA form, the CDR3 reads TGTGCCAGCAGCTTAGCCGGGCAGGGGGCAAAGCTCCTGGAGCAGTTCTTC.

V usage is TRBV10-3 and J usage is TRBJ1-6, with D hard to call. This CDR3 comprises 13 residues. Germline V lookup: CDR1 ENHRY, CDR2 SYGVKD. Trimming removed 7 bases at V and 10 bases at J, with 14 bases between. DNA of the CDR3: TGTGCCATCAAGGACTTAACTGGCTCACCCCTCCACTTT. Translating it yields CAIKDLTGSPLHF.

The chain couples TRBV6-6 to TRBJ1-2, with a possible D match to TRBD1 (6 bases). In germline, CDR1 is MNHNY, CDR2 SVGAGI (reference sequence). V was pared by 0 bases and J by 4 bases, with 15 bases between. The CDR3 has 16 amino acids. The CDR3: CASSYSDSFNSYGYTF. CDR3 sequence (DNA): TGTGCCAGCAGTTACTCGGACAGTTTTAATAGCTATGGCTACACCTTC.

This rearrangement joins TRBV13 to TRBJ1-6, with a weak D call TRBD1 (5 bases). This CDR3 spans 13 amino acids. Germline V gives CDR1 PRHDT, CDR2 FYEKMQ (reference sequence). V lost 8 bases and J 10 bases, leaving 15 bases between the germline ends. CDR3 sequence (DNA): TGTGCCAGCCTAAGGGGAGGGCAATCACCCCTCCACTTT. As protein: CASLRGGQSPLHF.

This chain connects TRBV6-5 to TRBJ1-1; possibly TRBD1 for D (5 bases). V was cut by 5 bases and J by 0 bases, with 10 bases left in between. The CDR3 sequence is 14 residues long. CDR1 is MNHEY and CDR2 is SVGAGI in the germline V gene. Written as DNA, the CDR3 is TGTGCCAGCAGTCCCGGACACATGAACACTGAAGCTTTCTTT. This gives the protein CASSPGHMNTEAFF.

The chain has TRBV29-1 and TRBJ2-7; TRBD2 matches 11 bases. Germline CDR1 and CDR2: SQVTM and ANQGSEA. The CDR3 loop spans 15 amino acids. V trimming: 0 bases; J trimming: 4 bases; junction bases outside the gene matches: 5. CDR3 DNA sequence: TGCAGCGTTGAAGACACTAGCGGGAGCGTATACGAGCAGTACTTC. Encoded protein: CSVEDTSGSVYEQYF.

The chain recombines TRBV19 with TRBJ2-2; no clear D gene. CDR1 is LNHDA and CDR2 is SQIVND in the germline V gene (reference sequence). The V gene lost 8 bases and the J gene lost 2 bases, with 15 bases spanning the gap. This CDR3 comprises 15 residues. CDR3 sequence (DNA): TGTGCCAGTGTCCTCAGCGCTGTAAACACCGGGGAGCTGTTTTTT. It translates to CASVLSAVNTGELFF.

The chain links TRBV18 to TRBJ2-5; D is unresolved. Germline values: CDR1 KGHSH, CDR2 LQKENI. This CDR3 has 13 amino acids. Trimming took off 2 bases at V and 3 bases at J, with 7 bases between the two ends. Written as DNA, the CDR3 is TGTGCCAGCTCACCAACGGGTAAAGAGACCCAGTACTTC. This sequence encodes CASSPTGKETQYF. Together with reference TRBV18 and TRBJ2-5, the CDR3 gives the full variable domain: NAGVMQNPRHLVRRRGQEARLRCSPMKGHSHVYWYRQLPEEGLKFMVYLQKENIIDESGMPKERFSAEFPKEGPSILRIQQVVRGDSAAYFCASSPTGKETQYFGPGTRLLVL.

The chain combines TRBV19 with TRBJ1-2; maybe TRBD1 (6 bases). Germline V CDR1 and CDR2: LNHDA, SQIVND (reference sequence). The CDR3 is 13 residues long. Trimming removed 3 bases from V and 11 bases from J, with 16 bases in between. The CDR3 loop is CASSIGDNGGYTF. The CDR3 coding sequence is TGTGCCAGTAGTATTGGGGACAACGGCGGTTACACCTTC.

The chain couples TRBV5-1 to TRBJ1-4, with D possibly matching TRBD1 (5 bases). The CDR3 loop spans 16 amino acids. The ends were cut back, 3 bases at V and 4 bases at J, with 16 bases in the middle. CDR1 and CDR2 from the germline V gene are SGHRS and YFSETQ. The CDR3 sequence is CASSSGGGSLNEKLFF. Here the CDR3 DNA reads TGCGCCAGCAGCTCAGGCGGGGGAAGCCTTAATGAAAAACTGTTTTTT.

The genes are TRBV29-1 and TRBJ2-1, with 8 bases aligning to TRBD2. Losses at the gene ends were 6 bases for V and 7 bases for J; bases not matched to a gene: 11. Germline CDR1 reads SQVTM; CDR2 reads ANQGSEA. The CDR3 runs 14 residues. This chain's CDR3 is CSVGGGGLLNEQFF. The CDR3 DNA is TGCAGCGTAGGCGGCGGGGGGCTTTTGAATGAGCAGTTCTTC.

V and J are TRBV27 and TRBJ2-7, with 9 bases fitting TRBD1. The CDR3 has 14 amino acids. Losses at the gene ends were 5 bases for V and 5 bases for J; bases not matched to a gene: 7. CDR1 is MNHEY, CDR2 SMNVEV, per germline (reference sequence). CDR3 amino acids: CASSLTGGVHEQYF. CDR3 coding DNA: TGTGCCAGCAGTCTTACAGGGGGCGTTCACGAGCAGTACTTC.